The table lists the clone carrying this T cell receptor beta chain with many counts. The antigen remains undetermined. These data are taken from a study of T cells in Graves' hyperthyroidism and ophthalmopathy. Study summary: Any treatment followed the collection of peripheral blood at initial diagnosis.

Study-wide results and limits: Most thyroid-expanded clonotypes above 0.001 were also found in blood. A median around 5.9 months before onset, the model predicted ophthalmopathy.

Lactation, pregnancy, other autoimmune disease or uncontrolled infection excluded patients. Germline V gives CDR1 DFQATT, CDR2 SNEGSKA (reference sequence). There are 15 residues in the CDR3. Losses at the gene ends were 0 bases for V and 8 bases for J; bases not matched to a gene: 10. Researchers amplified the TCR beta CDR3 regions from RNA transcripts. RT-PCR in the first round (using the HTBI primer set) targeted the TCR CDR3. TCRdb itself ran the multiplex PCR reads through MiXCR, one entry per CDR3 protein. The sample lists hundreds of thousands of distinct CDR3 sequences; around 15% were seen once.

The sequencing input was blood. The TCR originated in a woman aged 50 to 60 with Graves' ophthalmopathy. This sequence joins TRBV20-1 and TRBJ2-1; the match to TRBD2 covers 7 bases. The CDR3: CSARDILARVDEQFF. Here the CDR3 DNA reads TGCAGTGCTAGAGATATACTAGCGAGAGTCGATGAGCAGTTCTTC.